The 2 T cell receptor beta chains given below trace back to one sample, sequenced in a study of cytomegalovirus exposure and HLA in healthy donors. Data came from immunoSEQ multiplex PCR; TCRdb stores just in-frame clones and leaves some out. The repertoire consists of over 70,000 clones, with 94% occurring once and the leading ten covering under 0.75%. Sample: PBMCs. The receptors stem from a woman between 18 and 29 years old in good health and CMV-seronegative.

The chain employs TRBV6-5 and TRBJ1-2, with 8 bases fitting TRBD1. There are 12 residues in the CDR3. Per the germline V gene, CDR1 is MNHEY and CDR2 is SVGAGI. J was trimmed by 8 bases and V by 6 bases; bases with no gene match: 5. CDR3 protein: CASRGTGSGYTF. CDR3 DNA sequence: TGTGCCAGCAGGGGGACAGGTTCCGGCTACACCTTC.

V and J are TRBV6-6 and TRBJ1-3; 8 nucleotides align to TRBD1. J lost 0 bases, V lost 5 bases, and 6 bases had no gene match. The CDR3 covers 16 residues. Germline V CDR1 and CDR2: MNHNY, SVGAGI (reference sequence). The CDR3 protein is CASSNGQGYSGNTIYF. The CDR3 DNA is TGTGCCAGCAGTAACGGACAGGGATACTCTGGAAACACCATATATTTT.